This T cell receptor beta chain derives from a study of blood T cells in healthy people across ages. Trimming stripped 4 bases from V and 9 bases from J, with 16 bases between. In germline, CDR1 is MNHNS, CDR2 SASEGT. CDR3 length: 15 residues. Primers used in a second PCR of about 6 to 11 cycles were a sample-barcoded 5' primer and a J-beta primer mix. TCRdb passed the 5' RACE reads through MiXCR, listing each CDR3 protein once. The sample yields 600,000 or so distinct CDR3 sequences, 21% seen once. The sequence was obtained from a man in his 70s in good health. The sequenced sample consisted of blood. The chain recombines TRBV6-1 with TRBJ1-6; TRBD1 might be the D (6 bases). This CDR3 is CASSGGHVEGSPLHF. DNA for the CDR3: TGTGCCAGCAGTGGGGGACATGTGGAAGGTTCACCCCTCCACTTT.